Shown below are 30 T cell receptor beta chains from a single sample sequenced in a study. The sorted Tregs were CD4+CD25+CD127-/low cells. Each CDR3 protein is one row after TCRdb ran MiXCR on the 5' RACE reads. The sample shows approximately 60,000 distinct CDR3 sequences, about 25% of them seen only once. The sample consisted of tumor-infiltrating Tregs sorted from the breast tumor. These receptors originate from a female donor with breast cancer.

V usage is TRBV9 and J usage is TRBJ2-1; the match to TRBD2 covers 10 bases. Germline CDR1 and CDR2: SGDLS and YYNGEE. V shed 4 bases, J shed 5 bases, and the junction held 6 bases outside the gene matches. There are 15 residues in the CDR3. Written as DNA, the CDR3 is TGTGCCAGCAGCAGGGGACTAGCGCAGGACAATGAGCAGTTCTTC. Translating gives CASSRGLAQDNEQFF.

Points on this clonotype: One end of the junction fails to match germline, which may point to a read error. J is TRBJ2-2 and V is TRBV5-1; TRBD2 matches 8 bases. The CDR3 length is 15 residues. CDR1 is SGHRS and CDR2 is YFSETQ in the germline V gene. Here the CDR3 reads CAGSRGAGEVGELFF. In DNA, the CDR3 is TGCGCCGGCAGCCGGGGAGCGGGAGAGGTCGGGGAGCTGTTTTTT.

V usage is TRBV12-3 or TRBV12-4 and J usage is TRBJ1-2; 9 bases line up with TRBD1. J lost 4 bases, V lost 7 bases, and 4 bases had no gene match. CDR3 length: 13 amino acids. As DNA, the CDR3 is TGTGCCAGCAAACTGGGACAGGGCTATGGCTACACCTTC. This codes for CASKLGQGYGYTF.

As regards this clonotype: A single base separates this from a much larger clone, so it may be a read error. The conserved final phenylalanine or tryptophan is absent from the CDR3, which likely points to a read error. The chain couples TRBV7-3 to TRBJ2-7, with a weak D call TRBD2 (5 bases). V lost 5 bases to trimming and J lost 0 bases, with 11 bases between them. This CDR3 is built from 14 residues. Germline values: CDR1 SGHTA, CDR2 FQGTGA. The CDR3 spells CASSQDSNSYEQYC. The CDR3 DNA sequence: TGTGCCAGCAGCCAGGACTCTAACTCCTACGAGCAGTACTGC.

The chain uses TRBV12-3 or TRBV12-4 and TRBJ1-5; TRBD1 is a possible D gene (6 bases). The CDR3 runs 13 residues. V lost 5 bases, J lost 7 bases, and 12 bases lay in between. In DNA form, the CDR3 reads TGTGCCAGCAGTGAAATAACAGGGCAGCCCCAGCATTTT. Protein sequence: CASSEITGQPQHF.

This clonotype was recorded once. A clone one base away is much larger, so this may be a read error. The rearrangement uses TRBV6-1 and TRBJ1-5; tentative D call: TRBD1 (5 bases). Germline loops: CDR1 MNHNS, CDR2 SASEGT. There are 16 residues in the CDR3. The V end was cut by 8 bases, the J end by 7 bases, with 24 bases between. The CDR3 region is CASGNRTASAWQPQHF. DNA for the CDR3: TGTGCCAGCGGAAACAGGACGGCTTCGGCTTGGCAGCCCCAGCATTTT.

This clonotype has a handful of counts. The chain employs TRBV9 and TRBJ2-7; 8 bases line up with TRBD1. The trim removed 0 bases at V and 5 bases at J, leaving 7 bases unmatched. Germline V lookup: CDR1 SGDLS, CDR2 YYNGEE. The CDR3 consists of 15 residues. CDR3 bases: TGTGCCAGCAGCGTAGGTGCAGGGGGCAGGAACGAGCAGTACTTC. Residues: CASSVGAGGRNEQYF.

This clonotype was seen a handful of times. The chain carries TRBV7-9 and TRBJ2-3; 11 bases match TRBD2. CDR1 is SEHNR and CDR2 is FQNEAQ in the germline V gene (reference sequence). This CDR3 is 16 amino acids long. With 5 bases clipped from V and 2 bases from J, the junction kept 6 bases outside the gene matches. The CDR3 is CASSERLAGITDTQYF. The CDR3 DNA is TGTGCCAGCAGCGAACGACTAGCGGGGATCACAGATACGCAGTATTTT.

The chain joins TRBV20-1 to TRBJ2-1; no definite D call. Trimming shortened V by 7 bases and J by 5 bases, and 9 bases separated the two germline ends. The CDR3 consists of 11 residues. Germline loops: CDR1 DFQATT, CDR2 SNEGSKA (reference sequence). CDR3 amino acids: CSGTTHNEQFF. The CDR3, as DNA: TGCAGTGGGACGACCCACAATGAGCAGTTCTTC.

The CDR3 coding sequence is TGCGCCAGCAGCCAAGCGCCCCAGGGGGAGCAGTACTTC. Protein: CASSQAPQGEQYF. V usage is TRBV4-3 and J usage is TRBJ2-7; D may be TRBD1 (6 bases). Trimming shortened V by 1 base and J by 7 bases, and 11 bases separated the two germline ends. This CDR3 is built from 13 residues. CDR1 and CDR2 (germline): LGHNA, YSLEER.

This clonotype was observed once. CDR3: CSARIGGKSYNEQFF. The CDR3 coding sequence is TGCAGTGCTAGGATTGGCGGGAAATCCTACAATGAGCAGTTCTTC. This sequence joins TRBV20-1 and TRBJ2-1; a weak D match, TRBD2 (6 bases). Germline assignment: CDR1 DFQATT and CDR2 SNEGSKA (reference sequence). The V end lost 3 bases, the J end lost 1 base, and 13 bases lay between the germline ends. CDR3 length equals 15 residues.

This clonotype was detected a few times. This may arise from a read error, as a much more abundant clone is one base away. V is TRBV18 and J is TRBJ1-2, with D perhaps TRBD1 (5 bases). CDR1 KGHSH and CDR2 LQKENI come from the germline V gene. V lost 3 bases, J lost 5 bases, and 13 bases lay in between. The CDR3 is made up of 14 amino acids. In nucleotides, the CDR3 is TGTGCCAGCTCACCGAGGGGTGAGAAATATGGCTACACCTTC. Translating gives CASSPRGEKYGYTF.

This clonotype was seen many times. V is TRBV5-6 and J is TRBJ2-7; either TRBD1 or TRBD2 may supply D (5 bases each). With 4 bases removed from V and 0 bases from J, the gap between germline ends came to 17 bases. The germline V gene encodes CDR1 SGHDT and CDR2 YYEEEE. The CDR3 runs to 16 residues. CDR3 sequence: CASSAAGTLSSYEQYF. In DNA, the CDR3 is TGTGCCAGCAGCGCGGCCGGGACCCTCTCCTCCTACGAGCAGTACTTC.

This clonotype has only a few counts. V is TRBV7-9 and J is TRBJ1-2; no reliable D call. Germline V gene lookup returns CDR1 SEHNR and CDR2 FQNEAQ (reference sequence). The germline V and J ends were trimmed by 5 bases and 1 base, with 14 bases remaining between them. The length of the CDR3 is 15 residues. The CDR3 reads CASSPRSGINYGYTF. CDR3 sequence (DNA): TGTGCCAGCAGCCCGCGATCCGGGATTAACTATGGCTACACCTTC.

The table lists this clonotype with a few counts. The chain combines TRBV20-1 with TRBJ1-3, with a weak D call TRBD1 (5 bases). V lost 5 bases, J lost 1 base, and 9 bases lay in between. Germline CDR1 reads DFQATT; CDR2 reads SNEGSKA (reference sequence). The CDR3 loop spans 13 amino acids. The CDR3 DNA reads TGCAGTGCTTTAGACAGATCTGGAAACACCATATATTTT. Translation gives CSALDRSGNTIYF.

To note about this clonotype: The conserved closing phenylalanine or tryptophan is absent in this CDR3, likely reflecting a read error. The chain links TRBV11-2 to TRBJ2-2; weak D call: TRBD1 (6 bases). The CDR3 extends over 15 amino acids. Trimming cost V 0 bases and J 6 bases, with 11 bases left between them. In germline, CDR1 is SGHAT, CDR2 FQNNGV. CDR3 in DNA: TGTGCCAGCAGCTTAGAACCTAGACAGGCCGGGGAGCTGTTTTCT. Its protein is CASSLEPRQAGELFS.

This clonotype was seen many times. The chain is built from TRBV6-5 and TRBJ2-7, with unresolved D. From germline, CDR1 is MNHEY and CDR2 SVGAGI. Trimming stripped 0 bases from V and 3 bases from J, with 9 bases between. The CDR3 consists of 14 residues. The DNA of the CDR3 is TGTGCCAGCAGTTACTCGCGGCAGCACTACGAGCAGTACTTC. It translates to CASSYSRQHYEQYF.

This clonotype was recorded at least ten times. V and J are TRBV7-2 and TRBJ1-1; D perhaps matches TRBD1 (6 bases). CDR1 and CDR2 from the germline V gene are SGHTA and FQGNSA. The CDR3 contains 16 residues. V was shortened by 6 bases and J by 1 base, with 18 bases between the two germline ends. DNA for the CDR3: TGTGCCAGCAGATACCGGGCCCCGGGACAGAACACTGAAGCTTTCTTT. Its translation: CASRYRAPGQNTEAFF. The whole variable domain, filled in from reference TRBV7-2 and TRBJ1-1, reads GAGVSQSPSNKVTEKGKDVELRCDPISGHTALYWYRQSLGQGLEFLIYFQGNSAPDKSGLPSDRFSAERTGGSVSTLTIQRTQQEDSAVYLCASRYRAPGQNTEAFFGQGTRLTVV.

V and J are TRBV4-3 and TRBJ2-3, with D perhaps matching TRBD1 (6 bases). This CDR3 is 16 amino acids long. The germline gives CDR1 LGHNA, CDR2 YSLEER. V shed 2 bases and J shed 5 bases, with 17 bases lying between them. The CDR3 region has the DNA TGCGCCAGCAGCCAAAGTTACAGGGACCCGCGAGATACGCAGTATTTT. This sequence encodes CASSQSYRDPRDTQYF.

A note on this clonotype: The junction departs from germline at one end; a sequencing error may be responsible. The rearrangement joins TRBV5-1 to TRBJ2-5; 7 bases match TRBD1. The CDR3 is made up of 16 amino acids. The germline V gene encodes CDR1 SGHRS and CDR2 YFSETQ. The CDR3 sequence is CASGFSGTALQETQYF. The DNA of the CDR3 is TGCGCCAGCGGCTTCTCCGGGACAGCTCTTCAAGAGACCCAGTACTTC.

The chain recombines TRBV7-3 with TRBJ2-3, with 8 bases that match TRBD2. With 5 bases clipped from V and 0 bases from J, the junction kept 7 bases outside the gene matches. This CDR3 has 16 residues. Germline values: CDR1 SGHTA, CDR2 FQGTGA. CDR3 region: CASSLRGGMSTDTQYF. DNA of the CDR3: TGTGCCAGCAGCCTTCGGGGGGGGATGAGCACAGATACGCAGTATTTT.

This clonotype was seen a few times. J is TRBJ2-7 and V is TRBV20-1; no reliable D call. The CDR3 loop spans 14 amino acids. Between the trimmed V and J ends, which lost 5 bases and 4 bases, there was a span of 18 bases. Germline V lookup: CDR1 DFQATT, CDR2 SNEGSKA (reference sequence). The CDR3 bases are TGCAGTGCTTCACCCCCGGTCGCATCTTACGAGCAGTACTTC. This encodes CSASPPVASYEQYF.

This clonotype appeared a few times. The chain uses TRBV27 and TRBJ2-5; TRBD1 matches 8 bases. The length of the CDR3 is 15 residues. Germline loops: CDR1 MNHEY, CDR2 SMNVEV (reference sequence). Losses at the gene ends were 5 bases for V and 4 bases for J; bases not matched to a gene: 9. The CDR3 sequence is CASSPTGGLGETQYF. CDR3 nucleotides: TGTGCCAGCAGTCCCACAGGGGGTCTCGGAGAGACCCAGTACTTC.

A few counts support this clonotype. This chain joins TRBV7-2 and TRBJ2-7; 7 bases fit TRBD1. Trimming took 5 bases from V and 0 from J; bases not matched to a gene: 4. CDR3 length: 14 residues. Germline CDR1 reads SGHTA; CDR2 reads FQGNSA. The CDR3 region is CASSEQGISYEQYF. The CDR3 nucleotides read TGTGCCAGCAGCGAACAGGGGATCTCCTACGAGCAGTACTTC. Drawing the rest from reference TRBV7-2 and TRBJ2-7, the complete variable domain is GAGVSQSPSNKVTEKGKDVELRCDPISGHTALYWYRQSLGQGLEFLIYFQGNSAPDKSGLPSDRFSAERTGGSVSTLTIQRTQQEDSAVYLCASSEQGISYEQYFGPGTRLTVT.

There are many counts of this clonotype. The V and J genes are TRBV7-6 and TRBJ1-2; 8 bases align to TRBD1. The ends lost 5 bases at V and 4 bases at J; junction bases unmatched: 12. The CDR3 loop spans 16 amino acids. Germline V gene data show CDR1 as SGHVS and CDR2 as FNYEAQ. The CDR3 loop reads CASSSQTGALAYGYTF. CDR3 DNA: TGTGCCAGCAGCAGTCAGACAGGGGCCCTTGCCTATGGCTACACCTTC.

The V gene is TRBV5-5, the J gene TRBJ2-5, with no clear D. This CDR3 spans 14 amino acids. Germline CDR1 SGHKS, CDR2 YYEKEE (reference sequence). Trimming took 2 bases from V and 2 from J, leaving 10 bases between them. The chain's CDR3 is CASSFLASQETQYF. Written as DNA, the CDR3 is TGTGCCAGCAGCTTTTTAGCATCACAAGAGACCCAGTACTTC.

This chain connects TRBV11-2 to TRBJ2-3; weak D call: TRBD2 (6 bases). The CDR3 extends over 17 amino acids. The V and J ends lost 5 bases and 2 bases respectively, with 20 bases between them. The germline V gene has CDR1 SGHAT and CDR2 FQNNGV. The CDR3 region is CASSRNLEGINTDTQYF. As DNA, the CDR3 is TGTGCCAGCAGCCGAAATCTGGAGGGAATAAACACAGATACGCAGTATTTT.

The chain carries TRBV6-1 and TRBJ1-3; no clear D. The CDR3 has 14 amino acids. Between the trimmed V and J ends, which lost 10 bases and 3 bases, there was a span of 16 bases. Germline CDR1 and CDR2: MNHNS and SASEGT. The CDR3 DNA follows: TGTGCCATACTGGAGGGATTGGGTGGAAACACCATATATTTT. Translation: CAILEGLGGNTIYF.

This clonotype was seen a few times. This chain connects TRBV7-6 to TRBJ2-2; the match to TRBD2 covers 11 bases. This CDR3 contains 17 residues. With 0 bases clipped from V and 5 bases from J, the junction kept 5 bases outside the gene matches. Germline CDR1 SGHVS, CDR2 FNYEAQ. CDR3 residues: CASSLAVLAGGTGELFF. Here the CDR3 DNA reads TGTGCCAGCAGCTTAGCGGTGCTAGCGGGAGGAACCGGGGAGCTGTTTTTT.

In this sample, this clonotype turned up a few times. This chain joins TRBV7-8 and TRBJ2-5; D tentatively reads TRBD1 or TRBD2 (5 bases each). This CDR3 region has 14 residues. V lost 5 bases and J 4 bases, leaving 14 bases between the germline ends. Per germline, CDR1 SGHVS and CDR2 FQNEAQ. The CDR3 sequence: CASSVKWDGETQYF. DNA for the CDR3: TGTGCCAGCAGCGTAAAGTGGGACGGAGAGACCCAGTACTTC.